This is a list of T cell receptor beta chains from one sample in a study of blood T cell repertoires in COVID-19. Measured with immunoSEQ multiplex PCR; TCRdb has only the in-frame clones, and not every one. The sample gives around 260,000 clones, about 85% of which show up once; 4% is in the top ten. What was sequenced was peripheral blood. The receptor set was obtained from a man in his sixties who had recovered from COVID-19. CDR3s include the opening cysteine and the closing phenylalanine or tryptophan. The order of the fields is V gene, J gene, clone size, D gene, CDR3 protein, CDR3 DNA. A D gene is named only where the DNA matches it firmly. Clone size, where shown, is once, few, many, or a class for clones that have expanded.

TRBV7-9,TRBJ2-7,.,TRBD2,CASSLGLAGMYEQYF,TGTGCCAGCAGCCTAGGACTAGCGGGAATGTACGAGCAGTACTTC
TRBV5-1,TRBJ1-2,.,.,CASSWGSSSYGYTF,TGCGCCAGCAGCTGGGGCTCATCAAGTTATGGCTACACCTTC
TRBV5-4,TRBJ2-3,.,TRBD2,CASSLTSGGKDTQYF,TGTGCCAGCAGCTTAACTAGCGGGGGGAAAGATACGCAGTATTTT
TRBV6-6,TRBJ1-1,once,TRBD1,CASSLRRDSQAFF,TGTGCCAGCAGCCTGCGCCGGGACAGCCAAGCTTTCTTT
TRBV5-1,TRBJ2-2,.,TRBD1,CASSLQGADTGELFF,TGCGCCAGCAGCTTACAGGGGGCGGACACCGGGGAGCTGTTTTTT
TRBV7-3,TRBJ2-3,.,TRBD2,CASSRTLAGASTDTQYF,TGTGCCAGCAGCCGGACGTTAGCGGGGGCCAGCACAGATACGCAGTATTTT
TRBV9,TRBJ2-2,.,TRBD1,CASSPRGARDRVTGELFF,TGTGCCAGCAGCCCCCGGGGGGCCCGGGACAGGGTGACCGGGGAGCTGTTTTTT
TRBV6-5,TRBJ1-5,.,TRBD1,CASRGTGGSQHF,TGTGCCAGCAGAGGGACAGGGGGTTCCCAGCATTTT
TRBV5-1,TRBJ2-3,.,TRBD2,CASSPGGPTDTQYF,TGCGCCAGCAGCCCGGGGGGACCCACAGATACGCAGTATTTT
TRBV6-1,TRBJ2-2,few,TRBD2,CASSERRLAGPTGELFF,TGTGCCAGCAGTGAAAGAAGACTAGCGGGACCCACCGGGGAGCTGTTTTTT
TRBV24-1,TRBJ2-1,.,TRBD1,CATSRGQGYNEQFF,TGTGCCACCAGTAGGGGACAGGGGTACAATGAGCAGTTCTTC
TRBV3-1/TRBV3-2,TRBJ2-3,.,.,CASSPPAEDTQYF,TGTGCCAGCAGCCCCCCTGCAGAAGATACGCAGTATTTT
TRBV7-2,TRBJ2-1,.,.,CASSSSPGTAVYNEQFF,TGTGCCAGCAGCTCTAGCCCAGGAACGGCCGTTTACAATGAGCAGTTCTTC
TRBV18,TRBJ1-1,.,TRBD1,CASSPGRQGLKTEAFF,TGTGCCAGCTCACCCGGAAGACAGGGGCTGAAAACTGAAGCTTTCTTT
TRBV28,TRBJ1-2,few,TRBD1,CASSFRDRVILDGYTF,TGTGCCAGCAGTTTCCGGGACAGGGTAATCCTGGATGGCTACACCTTC
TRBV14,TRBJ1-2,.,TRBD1,CASSRDRGLGGYTF,TGTGCCAGCAGCCGGGACAGGGGATTGGGGGGCTACACCTTC
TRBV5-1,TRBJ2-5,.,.,CASSLASQETQYF,TGCGCCAGCAGCTTGGCCAGTCAAGAGACCCAGTACTTC
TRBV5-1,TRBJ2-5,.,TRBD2,CASSLASGGLQETQYF,TGCGCCAGCAGCTTGGCTAGCGGGGGGCTACAAGAGACCCAGTACTTC
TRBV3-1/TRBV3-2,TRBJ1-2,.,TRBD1,CASSQGGTGIMRGGYTF,TGTGCCAGCAGCCAAGGAGGGACAGGCATAATGAGAGGTGGCTACACCTTC
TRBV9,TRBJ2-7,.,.,CASSVAAQARYEQYF,TGTGCCAGCAGCGTAGCTGCCCAGGCCCGCTACGAGCAGTACTTC
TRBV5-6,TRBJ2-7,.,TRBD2,CASSYRTSGVYEQYF,TGTGCCAGCAGCTACCGGACTAGCGGGGTCTACGAGCAGTACTTC
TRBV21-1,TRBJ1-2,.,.,CASTFDSDGYTF,TGTGCCAGCACGTTCGACAGCGATGGCTACACCTTC
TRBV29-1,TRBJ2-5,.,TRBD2,CSGILRGGRQETQYF,TGCAGCGGAATTCTTCGCGGGGGGCGCCAAGAGACCCAGTACTTC
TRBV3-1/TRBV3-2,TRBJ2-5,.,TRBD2,CASSHLAGGQETQYF,TGTGCCAGCAGCCATTTAGCGGGGGGACAAGAGACCCAGTACTTC
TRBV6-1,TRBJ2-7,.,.,CASSYWLAADEQYF,TGTGCCAGCAGTTATTGGTTAGCGGCCGACGAGCAGTACTTC
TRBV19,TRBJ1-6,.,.,CASSIGQGNSPLHF,TGTGCCAGTAGTATTGGTCAGGGAAATTCACCCCTCCACTTT
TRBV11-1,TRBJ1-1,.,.,CASSLYIRQDEAFF,TGTGCCAGCAGCTTATATATTAGGCAGGATGAAGCTTTCTTT
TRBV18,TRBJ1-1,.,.,CASSPQRLNTEAFF,TGTGCCAGCTCACCACAGCGCTTGAACACTGAAGCTTTCTTT
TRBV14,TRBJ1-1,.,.,CASSLHGGTEAFF,TGTGCCAGCAGCCTCCACGGCGGCACTGAAGCTTTCTTT
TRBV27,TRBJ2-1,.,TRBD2,CASSFFLAGDEQFF,TGTGCCAGCAGTTTTTTCCTAGCGGGGGATGAGCAGTTCTTC
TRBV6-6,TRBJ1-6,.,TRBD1,CASRTGQLGSSPLHF,TGTGCCAGCAGGACGGGACAGTTGGGTAGTTCACCCCTCCACTTT
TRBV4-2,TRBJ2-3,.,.,CASSQLIAADTQYF,TGTGCCAGCAGCCAACTCATCGCGGCAGATACGCAGTATTTT
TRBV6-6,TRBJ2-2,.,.,CASSSYTDLGTGELFF,TGTGCCAGCAGTTCGTACACCGACCTCGGGACCGGGGAGCTGTTTTTT
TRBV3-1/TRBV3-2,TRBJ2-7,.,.,CASSPEGPPNEQYF,TGTGCCAGCAGTCCGGAGGGCCCACCGAACGAGCAGTACTTC
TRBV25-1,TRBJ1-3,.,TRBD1,CASSPGQRNTIYF,TGTGCCAGCAGTCCGGGACAGAGAAACACCATATATTTT
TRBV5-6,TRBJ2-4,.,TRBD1,CASSIRTGAKNIQYF,TGTGCCAGCAGCATCCGGACAGGGGCCAAAAACATTCAGTACTTC
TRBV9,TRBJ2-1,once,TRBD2,CASSLRLAANSYNEQFF,TGTGCCAGCAGCTTACGACTAGCGGCTAACTCCTACAATGAGCAGTTCTTC
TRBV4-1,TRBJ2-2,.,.,CASSQVGGTNTGELFF,TGCGCCAGCAGCCAAGTAGGTGGGACTAACACCGGGGAGCTGTTTTTT
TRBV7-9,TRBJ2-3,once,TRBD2,CASSFVSGGAHTQYF,TGTGCCAGCAGCTTTGTTAGCGGGGGGGCACATACGCAGTATTTT
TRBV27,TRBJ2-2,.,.,CASSGWGPNTGELFF,TGTGCCAGCTCCGGGTGGGGCCCGAACACCGGGGAGCTGTTTTTT
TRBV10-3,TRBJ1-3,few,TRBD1,CAIRDPGQRTSGNTIYF,TGTGCCATCAGGGATCCGGGACAGAGAACCTCTGGAAACACCATATATTTT
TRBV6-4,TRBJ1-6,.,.,CASSVPDISNSPLHF,TGTGCCAGCAGCGTACCTGACATTTCGAATTCACCCCTCCACTTT
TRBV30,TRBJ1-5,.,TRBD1,CAWSAGTGYNQPQHF,TGTGCCTGGAGTGCCGGGACAGGGTACAATCAGCCCCAGCATTTT
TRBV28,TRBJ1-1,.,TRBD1,CASRIDRVTEAFF,TGTGCCAGCAGGATAGACAGGGTCACTGAAGCTTTCTTT
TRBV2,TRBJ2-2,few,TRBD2,CASSVTSGNTGELFF,TGTGCCAGCAGCGTGACTAGCGGTAACACCGGGGAGCTGTTTTTT
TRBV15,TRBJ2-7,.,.,CATSRDRAGGEQYF,TGTGCCACCAGCAGAGACAGGGCAGGAGGGGAGCAGTACTTC